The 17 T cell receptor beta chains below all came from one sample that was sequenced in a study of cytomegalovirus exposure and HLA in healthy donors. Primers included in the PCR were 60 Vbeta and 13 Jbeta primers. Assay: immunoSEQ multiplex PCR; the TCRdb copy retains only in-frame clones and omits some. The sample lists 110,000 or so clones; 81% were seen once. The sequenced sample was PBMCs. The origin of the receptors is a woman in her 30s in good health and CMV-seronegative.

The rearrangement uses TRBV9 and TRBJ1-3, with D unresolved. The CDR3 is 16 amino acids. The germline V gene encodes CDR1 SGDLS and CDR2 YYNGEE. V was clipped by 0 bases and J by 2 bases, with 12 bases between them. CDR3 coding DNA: TGTGCCAGCAGCGTAGATTCGGGATCTGCTGGAAACACCATATATTTT. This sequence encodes CASSVDSGSAGNTIYF.

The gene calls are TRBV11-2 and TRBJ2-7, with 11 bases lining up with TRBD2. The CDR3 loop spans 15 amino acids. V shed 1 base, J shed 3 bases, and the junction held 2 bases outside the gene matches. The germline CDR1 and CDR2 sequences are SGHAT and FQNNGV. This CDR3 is CASSLGGTSGYEQYF. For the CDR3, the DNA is TGTGCCAGCAGCTTAGGGGGGACTAGCGGCTACGAGCAGTACTTC.

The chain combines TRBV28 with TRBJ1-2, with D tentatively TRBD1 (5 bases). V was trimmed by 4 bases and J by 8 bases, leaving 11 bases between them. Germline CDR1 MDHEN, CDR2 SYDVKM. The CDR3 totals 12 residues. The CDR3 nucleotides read TGTGCCAGCAGTTGGAGGGGCAAGGGCTACACCTTC. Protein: CASSWRGKGYTF.

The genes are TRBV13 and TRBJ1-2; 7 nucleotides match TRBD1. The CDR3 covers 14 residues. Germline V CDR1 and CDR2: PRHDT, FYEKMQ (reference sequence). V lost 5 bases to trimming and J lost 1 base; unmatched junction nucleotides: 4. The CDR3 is CASSSYRGNYGYTF. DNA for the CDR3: TGTGCCAGCAGCAGCTACAGGGGTAACTATGGCTACACCTTC.

Here the CDR3 DNA reads TGCGCCAGCAGCCAAACACCCGGGACAGGGGATAGGAATGGCTACACCTTC. Amino acid sequence: CASSQTPGTGDRNGYTF. This chain connects TRBV4-1 to TRBJ1-2; TRBD1 aligns across 10 bases. The ends lost 2 bases at V and 6 bases at J; junction bases unmatched: 12. Germline loops: CDR1 MGHRA, CDR2 YSYEKL. The CDR3 spans 17 residues.

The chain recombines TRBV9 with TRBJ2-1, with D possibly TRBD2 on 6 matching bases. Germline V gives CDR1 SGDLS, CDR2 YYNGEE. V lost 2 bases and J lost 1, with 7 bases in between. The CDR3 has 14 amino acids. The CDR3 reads CASSVGGSYNEQFF. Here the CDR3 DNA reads TGTGCCAGCAGCGTTGGGGGGTCCTACAATGAGCAGTTCTTC.

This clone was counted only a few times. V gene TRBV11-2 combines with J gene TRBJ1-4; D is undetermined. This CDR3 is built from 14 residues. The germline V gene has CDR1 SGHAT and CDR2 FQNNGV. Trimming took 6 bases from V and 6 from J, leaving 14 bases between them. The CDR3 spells CASSPQEVDEKLFF. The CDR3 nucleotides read TGTGCCAGCAGTCCCCAGGAAGTTGATGAAAAACTGTTTTTT. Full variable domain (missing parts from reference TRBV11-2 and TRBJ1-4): EAGVAQSPRYKIIEKRQSVAFWCNPISGHATLYWYQQILGQGPKLLIQFQNNGVVDDSQLPKDRFSAERLKGVDSTLKIQPAKLEDSAVYLCASSPQEVDEKLFFGSGTQLSVL.

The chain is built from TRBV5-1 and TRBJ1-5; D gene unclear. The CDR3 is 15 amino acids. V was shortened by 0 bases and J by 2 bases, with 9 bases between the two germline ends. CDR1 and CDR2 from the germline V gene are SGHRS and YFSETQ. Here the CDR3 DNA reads TGCGCCAGCAGCTTGGACGGGTTCGGCAATCAGCCCCAGCATTTT. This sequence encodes CASSLDGFGNQPQHF.

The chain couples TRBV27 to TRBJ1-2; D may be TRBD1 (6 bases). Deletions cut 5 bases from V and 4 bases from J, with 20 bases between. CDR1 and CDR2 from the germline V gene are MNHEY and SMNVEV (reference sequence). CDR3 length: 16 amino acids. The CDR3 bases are TGTGCCAGCAGTCTGCGGAAGACAGGAGGAAGCTATGGCTACACCTTC. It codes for CASSLRKTGGSYGYTF.

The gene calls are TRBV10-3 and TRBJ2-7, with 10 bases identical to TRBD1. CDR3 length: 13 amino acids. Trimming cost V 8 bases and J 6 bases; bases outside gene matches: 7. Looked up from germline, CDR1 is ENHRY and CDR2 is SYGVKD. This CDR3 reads CAISETGGSEQYF. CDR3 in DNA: TGTGCCATCTCCGAGACAGGGGGCTCCGAGCAGTACTTC.

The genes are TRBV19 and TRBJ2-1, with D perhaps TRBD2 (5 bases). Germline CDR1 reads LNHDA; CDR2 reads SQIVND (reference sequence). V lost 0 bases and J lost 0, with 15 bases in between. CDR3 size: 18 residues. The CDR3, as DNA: TGTGCCAGTAGTATAGATGGGCCGGTAGCGAGCTCCTACAATGAGCAGTTCTTC. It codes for CASSIDGPVASSYNEQFF.

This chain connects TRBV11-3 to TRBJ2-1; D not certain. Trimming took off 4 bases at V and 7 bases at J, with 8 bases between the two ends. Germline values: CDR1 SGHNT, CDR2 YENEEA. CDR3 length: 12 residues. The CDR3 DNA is TGTGCCAGCAGCTCCCCCCCAAATGAGCAGTTCTTC. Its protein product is CASSSPPNEQFF.

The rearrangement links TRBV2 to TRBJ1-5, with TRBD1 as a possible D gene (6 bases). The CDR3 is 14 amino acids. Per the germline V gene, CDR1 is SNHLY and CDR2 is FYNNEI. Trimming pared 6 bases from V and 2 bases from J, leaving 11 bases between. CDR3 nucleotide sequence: TGTGCCAGCAGCGTGGACAGTGGCAATCAGCCCCAGCATTTT. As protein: CASSVDSGNQPQHF.

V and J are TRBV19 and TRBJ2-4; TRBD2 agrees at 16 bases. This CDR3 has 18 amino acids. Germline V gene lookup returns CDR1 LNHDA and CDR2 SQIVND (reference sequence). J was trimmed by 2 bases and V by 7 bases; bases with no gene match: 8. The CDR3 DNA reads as TGTGCCAGTACTGCGGGACTAGCGGGAGGGGTCTCCAAAAACATTCAGTACTTC. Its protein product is CASTAGLAGGVSKNIQYF.

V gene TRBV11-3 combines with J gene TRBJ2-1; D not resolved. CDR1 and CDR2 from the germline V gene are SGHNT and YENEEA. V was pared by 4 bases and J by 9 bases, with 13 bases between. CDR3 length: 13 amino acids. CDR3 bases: TGTGCCAGCAGCTATAGCCTTAGTACTGAGCAGTTCTTC. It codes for CASSYSLSTEQFF.

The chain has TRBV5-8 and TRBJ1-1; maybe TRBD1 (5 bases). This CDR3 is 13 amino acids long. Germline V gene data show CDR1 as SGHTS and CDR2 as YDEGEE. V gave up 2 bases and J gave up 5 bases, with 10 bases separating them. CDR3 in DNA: TGTGCCAGCAGCTTCGGGGGAGGGACTGAAGCTTTCTTT. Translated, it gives CASSFGGGTEAFF.

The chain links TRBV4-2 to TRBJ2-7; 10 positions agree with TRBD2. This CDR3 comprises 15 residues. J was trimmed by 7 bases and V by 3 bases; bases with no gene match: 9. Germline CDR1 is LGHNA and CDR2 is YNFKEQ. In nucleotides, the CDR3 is TGTGCCAGCAGCCAGAGCGGGGGGGGGCTATTGGAGCAGTACTTC. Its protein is CASSQSGGGLLEQYF.